The clone carrying this TCR beta chain was seen only a few times. What it recognizes is unknown. The data derive from a study of T cell repertoires in cytomegalovirus infection. For the study at large: TCR beta signatures that were public indicated CMV infection and matching HLA type. General study points: Dominating the ex vivo response were HLA-C-restricted CMV-specific TCR beta clonotypes. CMV carriers with the relevant HLA were identified by cumulative public TCR beta family frequency.

Via MiXCR, TCRdb re-called the reads, giving one row per CDR3 protein. The sample has about 740,000 distinct CDR3 sequences, 35% seen once. Sequencing was done on a sample of PBMCs. The sequence derives from a human donor in good health (CMV status not recorded). Some clones in this sample may be carry-over from other donors' samples.

The CDR3 is CASSRDYFNEQFF. The CDR3 bases are TGTGCCAGCAGCCGGGACTACTTCAATGAGCAGTTCTTC. This sequence joins TRBV12-3 or TRBV12-4 and TRBJ2-1; TRBD2 agrees at 7 bases. Trimming cost V 6 bases and J 6 bases; bases outside gene matches: 5. The CDR3 sequence is 13 residues long.